These 15 T cell receptor beta chains came from one sample sequenced in a study of OX40 agonist ivuxolimab in advanced cancers. Libraries were built with the immunoSEQ multiplex PCR assay. TCRdb obtained this table from immuneACCESS and retained in-frame rearrangements with V and J assigned. These tables miss some clones; where compared with another copy, unresolved V genes account for less than half of the shortfall, and the remainder is unexplained. This sample gives 80,000 or so clones in total; around four fifths of them show up just once. The biggest ten clones account for 1.5% to 2% of the sample. Specimen: CD4+ or CD8+ T cells sorted from blood, collected in a trial of the OX40 agonist ivuxolimab. The receptor source for this set is an adult with an advanced solid tumor such as melanoma, head and neck, liver or kidney cancer.

This clone is a singleton in its sample. This chain connects TRBV21-1 to TRBJ1-5. TRBV21-1 is a pseudogene locus. The CDR3 extends over 16 amino acids. CDR3 sequence (DNA): TGTGCCAGCACCCCGTGGGATACCTATAGCAATCAGCCCCAGCATTTT. Translated, it gives CASTPWDTYSNQPQHF.

The chain has TRBV7-9 and TRBJ2-1, with D possibly matching TRBD1 (6 bases). The V gene lost 4 bases and the J gene lost 5 bases, with 15 bases spanning the gap. The CDR3 is 15 residues long. The germline V gene has CDR1 SEHNR and CDR2 FQNEAQ (reference sequence). The CDR3 loop reads CASSSGTSNHNEQFF. The DNA for the CDR3 is TGTGCCAGCAGCTCCGGGACATCAAACCACAATGAGCAGTTCTTC.

The chain joins TRBV6-1 to TRBJ1-2, with a weak D call TRBD1 (5 bases). Germline V lookup: CDR1 MNHNS, CDR2 SASEGT. The V end lost 4 bases, the J end lost 4 bases, and 19 bases lay between the germline ends. The CDR3 consists of 16 residues. CDR3 sequence reads: CASSGPVRQSVYGYTF. The CDR3 nucleotides are TGTGCCAGCAGTGGTCCGGTGAGACAGTCCGTCTATGGCTACACCTTC.

The chain links TRBV5-4 to TRBJ1-2; D gene uncertain. This CDR3 comprises 13 residues. Germline assignment: CDR1 SGHNT and CDR2 YYREEE (reference sequence). The ends were cut back, 4 bases at V and 4 bases at J, with 11 bases in the middle. The CDR3 nucleotides are TGTGCCAGCAGCCCGAGTGTGGGCTATGGCTACACCTTC. Its protein product is CASSPSVGYGYTF.

The CDR3 here is CASSLRWRGARYNEQFF. DNA for the CDR3: TGTGCCAGCAGCCTCAGGTGGCGGGGCGCGAGGTACAATGAGCAGTTCTTC. The chain couples TRBV28 to TRBJ2-1, with D tentatively TRBD2 (6 bases). CDR3 length: 17 amino acids. With 6 bases removed from V and 4 bases from J, the gap between germline ends came to 22 bases. Germline CDR1 MDHEN, CDR2 SYDVKM.

Only a few counts were recorded for this clone. The genes are TRBV30 and TRBJ2-2; TRBD2 matches 9 bases. The CDR3 runs 16 residues. After removal of 3 bases from V and 6 bases from J, the junction contained 11 bases not matched to a gene. In germline, CDR1 is GTSNPN, CDR2 SVGIG (reference sequence). DNA of the CDR3: TGTGCCTGGAGCTTACCAGCGGGGGGATCGGCCGGGGAGCTGTTTTTT. This translates into CAWSLPAGGSAGELFF.

The chain joins TRBV10-3 to TRBJ2-5, with D possibly being TRBD1 or TRBD2 (5 bases each). The CDR3 totals 14 residues. The germline gives CDR1 ENHRY, CDR2 SYGVKD. V was pared by 2 bases and J by 7 bases, with 14 bases between. The CDR3 is CAISETGQRGTQYF. In DNA, the CDR3 is TGTGCCATCAGTGAGACGGGGCAGAGGGGGACCCAGTACTTC.

The rearrangement joins TRBV7-8 to TRBJ2-3; maybe TRBD2 (6 bases). The CDR3 runs to 14 residues. Germline V gene data show CDR1 as SGHVS and CDR2 as FQNEAQ. The V gene lost 5 bases and the J gene lost 6 bases, with 15 bases spanning the gap. CDR3 bases: TGTGCCAGCAGCCCATCGGGAGCGGCCGATACGCAGTATTTT. It codes for CASSPSGAADTQYF.

V usage is TRBV18 and J usage is TRBJ2-5; 7 bases align to TRBD2. In germline, CDR1 is KGHSH, CDR2 LQKENI. With V trimmed by 3 bases and J by 2 bases, 6 bases remained unmatched. The CDR3 totals 15 residues. The CDR3 loop is CASSPREAGQETQYF. CDR3 nucleotides: TGTGCCAGCTCACCCCGGGAGGCGGGGCAAGAGACCCAGTACTTC.

The J gene is TRBJ2-5, the V gene TRBV7-2; 11 bases map to TRBD2. The germline V gene has CDR1 SGHTA and CDR2 FQGNSA. The CDR3 is 15 residues long. V was clipped by 6 bases and J by 9 bases; unmatched bases: 12. The CDR3 DNA is TGTGCCAGCAGTTTACTAGCGGGGGCAGTGCTGGCCCAGTACTTC. Translating gives CASSLLAGAVLAQYF.

The CDR3 region is CASSFSSGGFTDTQYF. Here the CDR3 DNA reads TGTGCCAGCAGCTTCTCTAGCGGGGGGTTCACAGATACGCAGTATTTT. The V call is TRBV7-2, the J call TRBJ2-3, with 11 positions matching TRBD2. This CDR3 contains 16 residues. The germline CDR1 and CDR2 sequences are SGHTA and FQGNSA. The trim removed 3 bases at V and 2 bases at J, leaving 4 bases unmatched.

This chain connects TRBV6-1 to TRBJ1-2; D gene ambiguous. Trimming took off 5 bases at V and 4 bases at J, with 11 bases between the two ends. Germline V CDR1 and CDR2: MNHNS, SASEGT. The CDR3 length is 13 residues. This CDR3 reads CASSSGNGYGYTF. The CDR3 DNA reads as TGTGCCAGCAGTTCCGGGAACGGCTATGGCTACACCTTC.

This clone showed up just a few times. The chain is built from TRBV5-1 and TRBJ1-1, with D unclear. Trimming took 3 bases from V and 2 from J, leaving 8 bases between them. Germline V lookup: CDR1 SGHRS, CDR2 YFSETQ. This CDR3 is built from 13 residues. The CDR3: CASSSEGNTEAFF. CDR3 nucleotide sequence: TGCGCCAGCAGCTCAGAGGGAAACACTGAAGCTTTCTTT.

Only one count was recorded for this clone. The V gene is TRBV4-3, the J gene TRBJ2-2; 7 bases match TRBD1. This CDR3 is 16 amino acids long. The trim removed 2 bases at V and 3 bases at J, leaving 6 bases unmatched. Looked up from germline, CDR1 is LGHNA and CDR2 is YSLEER. The CDR3 loop is CASSQLGTEDTGELFF. The CDR3 bases are TGCGCCAGCAGCCAATTAGGGACAGAGGACACCGGGGAGCTGTTTTTT.

This chain connects TRBV28 to TRBJ1-1; unclear D gene. CDR1 and CDR2 (germline): MDHEN, SYDVKM. The CDR3 contains 12 residues. V shed 2 bases and J shed 8 bases, with 9 bases lying between them. CDR3 DNA sequence: TGTGCCAGCAGTTTAATTCGGTGGGAAGCTTTCTTT. Its protein product is CASSLIRWEAFF.